The present T cell receptor beta chain was sequenced within a study of T-cell reconstitution after alpha-beta-depleted transplantation in children. Study-level findings and limits: About two months after transplant, alpha-beta T cells reportedly came from several hundred expanded graft clones.

Researchers prepared the TCRbeta library using unique molecular identifiers, the study reports. TCRdb re-called the PCR reads through MiXCR, storing one row per CDR3 protein. The sample lists about 170,000 distinct CDR3 sequences; roughly 11% were seen once. Notes on this clonotype: The antigen is unknown. This clone may be a read error of a much larger clone one base away.

This CDR3 is 15 amino acids long. Germline V gives CDR1 MDHEN, CDR2 SYDVKM. The V end lost 6 bases, the J end lost 8 bases, and 21 bases lay between the germline ends. The source is a boy younger than 10 with acute myeloid leukemia, due to receive a stem cell transplant. V and J are TRBV28 and TRBJ2-3; D gene unclear. Sequences were derived from PBMCs, sampled before TCRalphabeta/CD19-depleted stem cell transplant. The CDR3 sequence: CASRTPGLASLTQYF. The CDR3 region has the DNA TGTGCCAGCAGGACACCGGGCCTTGCATCCCTTACGCAGTATTTT.